This TCR beta chain appears in the sequencing data of a study of Ad26.COV2.S vaccination and SARS-CoV-2 variants. Assay: immunoSEQ multiplex PCR; the TCRdb copy retains only in-frame clones and omits some. Found here are over 110,000 clones, more than 80% of them singletons; the top ten hold around 5%. The sample here was peripheral blood, taken after recovery from COVID-19. The receptor was isolated from a human donor who had recovered from COVID-19.

The CDR3 DNA is TGTGCCAGCAGTTACCTTGGTAGCGGGGGGGCTGGCACCGGGGAGCTGTTTTTT. This translates into CASSYLGSGGAGTGELFF. This chain joins TRBV6-2 or TRBV6-3 and TRBJ2-2; TRBD2 aligns across 11 bases. Germline trimming cut 2 bases from V and 4 bases from J; bases unmatched to any gene: 9. There are 18 residues in the CDR3. Germline CDR1 and CDR2: MNHEY and SVGEGT.